This T cell receptor (beta chain) was recovered during a study of blood T cell repertoires in COVID-19. Study overall: COVID-19 samples collected from the United States, Italy and Spain covered acute and convalescent phases.

Participants came from 24 US areas, aged about 18 to 95 years. Cohort 3 recovered donors had two negative PCRs, clearance, or symptom resolution. Under the authors' procedure: Estimation of nucleated cell counts was performed using reference gene primer amplification. Measured with immunoSEQ multiplex PCR; TCRdb has only the in-frame clones, and not every one. V and J calls and clone size are given by that table; D and trimming were obtained from the DNA. Altogether 200,000 to 250,000 clones are present, about 83% being singletons, with the ten largest covering approximately 7.3%. The CDR3 length is 15 residues. Germline CDR1 reads LNHDA; CDR2 reads SQIVND (reference sequence). V lost 4 bases and J lost 8; bases outside the gene matches: 9.

This receptor was obtained from a woman between 40 and 50 years old who had recovered from COVID-19. This sequence joins TRBV19 and TRBJ2-1, with 9 bases lining up with TRBD1. The sample was PBMCs or T cells enriched from blood (not recorded which). CDR3 in DNA: TGTGCCAGTAGTAAGCCGGGACAGGGCTTTTATGAGCAGTTCTTC. Protein product: CASSKPGQGFYEQFF.